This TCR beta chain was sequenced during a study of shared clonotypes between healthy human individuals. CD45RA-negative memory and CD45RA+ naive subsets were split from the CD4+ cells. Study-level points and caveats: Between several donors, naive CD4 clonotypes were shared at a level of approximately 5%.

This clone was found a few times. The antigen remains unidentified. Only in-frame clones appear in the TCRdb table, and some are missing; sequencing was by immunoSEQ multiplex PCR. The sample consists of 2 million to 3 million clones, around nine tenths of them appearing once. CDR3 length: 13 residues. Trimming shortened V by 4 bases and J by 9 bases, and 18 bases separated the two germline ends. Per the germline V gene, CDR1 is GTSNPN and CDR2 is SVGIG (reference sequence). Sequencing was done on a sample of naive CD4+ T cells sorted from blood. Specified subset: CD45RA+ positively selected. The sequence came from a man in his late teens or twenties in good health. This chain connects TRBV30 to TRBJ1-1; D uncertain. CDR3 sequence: CAWTMVTYQQAFF. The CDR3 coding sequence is TGTGCCTGGACTATGGTTACCTACCAGCAAGCTTTCTTT.